The source of this T cell receptor beta chain is a study of cytomegalovirus exposure and HLA in healthy donors. Study conclusions and caveats: Investigators reported 164 TCR beta chains as tied to cytomegalovirus. Most TCR beta V segments were productive about 87% or about 30% of the time in an earlier analysis. Researchers reported in a later analysis that a missense DCLRE1C variant was tied to TCR beta V- and J-gene trimming. Later on, analysis showed that most CMV-associated TCR beta chains appeared to be HLA-restricted.

The PCR employed 60 Vbeta primers together with 13 Jbeta primers. The data were produced by immunoSEQ multiplex PCR, yet TCRdb's version contains in-frame clones alone and is incomplete. The sample lists hundreds of thousands of clones, about three quarters occurring once. Trimming took off 0 bases at V and 6 bases at J, with 10 bases between the two ends. CDR1 is SGHRS and CDR2 is YFSETQ in the germline V gene. The CDR3 is made up of 14 amino acids. Concerning this clone itself: What it binds is unknown.

The specimen was PBMCs. This TCR came from a woman between 55 and 75 years old in good health and CMV-seropositive. J is TRBJ2-1 and V is TRBV5-1; the D gene is possibly TRBD1 (6 bases). CDR3 region: CASSLGQAINEQFF. Written as DNA, the CDR3 is TGCGCCAGCAGCTTGGGACAGGCGATCAATGAGCAGTTCTTC.